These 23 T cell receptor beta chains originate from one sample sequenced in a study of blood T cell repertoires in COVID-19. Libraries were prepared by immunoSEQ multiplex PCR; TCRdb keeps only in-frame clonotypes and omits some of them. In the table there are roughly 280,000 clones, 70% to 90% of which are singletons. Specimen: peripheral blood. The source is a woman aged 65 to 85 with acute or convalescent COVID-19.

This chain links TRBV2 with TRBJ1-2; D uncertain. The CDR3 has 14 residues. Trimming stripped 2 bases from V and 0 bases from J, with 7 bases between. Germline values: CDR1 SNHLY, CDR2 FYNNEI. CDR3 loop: CASSEYTANYGYTF. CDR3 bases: TGTGCCAGCAGTGAATATACAGCTAACTATGGCTACACCTTC.

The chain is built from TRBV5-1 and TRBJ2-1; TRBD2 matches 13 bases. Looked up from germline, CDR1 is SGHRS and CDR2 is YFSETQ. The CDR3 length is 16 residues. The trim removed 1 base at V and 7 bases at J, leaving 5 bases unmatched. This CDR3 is CASSLTTSGGANEQFF. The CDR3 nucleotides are TGCGCCAGCAGCTTGACAACTAGCGGGGGGGCAAATGAGCAGTTCTTC. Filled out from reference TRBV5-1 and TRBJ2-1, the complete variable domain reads KAGVTQTPRYLIKTRGQQVTLSCSPISGHRSVSWYQQTPGQGLQFLFEYFSETQRNKGNFPGRFSGRQFSNSRSEMNVSTLELGDSALYLCASSLTTSGGANEQFFGPGTRLTVL.

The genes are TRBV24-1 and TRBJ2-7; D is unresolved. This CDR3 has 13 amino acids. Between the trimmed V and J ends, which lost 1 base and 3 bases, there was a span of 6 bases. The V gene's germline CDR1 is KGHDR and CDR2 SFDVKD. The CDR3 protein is CATSDFASYEQYF. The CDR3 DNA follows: TGTGCCACCAGTGATTTCGCGAGCTACGAGCAGTACTTC.

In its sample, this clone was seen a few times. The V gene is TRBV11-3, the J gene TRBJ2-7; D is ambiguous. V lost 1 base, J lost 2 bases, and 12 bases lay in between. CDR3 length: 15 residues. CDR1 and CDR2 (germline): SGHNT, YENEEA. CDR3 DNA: TGTGCCAGCAGCTTAGTTTTTGGCCCAACCTACGAGCAGTACTTC. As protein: CASSLVFGPTYEQYF.

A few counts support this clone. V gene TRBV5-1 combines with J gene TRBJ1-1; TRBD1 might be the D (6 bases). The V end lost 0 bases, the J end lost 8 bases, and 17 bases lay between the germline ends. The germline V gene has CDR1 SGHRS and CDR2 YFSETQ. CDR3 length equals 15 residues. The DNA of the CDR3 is TGCGCCAGCAGCTTGGCCTTGAGGGAGGGGGGCGAAGCTTTCTTT. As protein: CASSLALREGGEAFF.

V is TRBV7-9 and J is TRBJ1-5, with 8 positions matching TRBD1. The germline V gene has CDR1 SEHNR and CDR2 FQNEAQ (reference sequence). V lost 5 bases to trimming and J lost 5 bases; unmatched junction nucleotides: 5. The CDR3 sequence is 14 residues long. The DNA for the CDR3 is TGTGCCAGCAGCCTCGGACAGGGTCATCAGCCCCAGCATTTT. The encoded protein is CASSLGQGHQPQHF.

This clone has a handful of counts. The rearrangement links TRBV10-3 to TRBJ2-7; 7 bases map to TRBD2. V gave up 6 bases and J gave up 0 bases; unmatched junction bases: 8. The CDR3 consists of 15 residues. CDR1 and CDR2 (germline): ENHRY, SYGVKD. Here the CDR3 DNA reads TGTGCCATCAGCCCGACTAGCACTAGCTCCTACGAGCAGTACTTC. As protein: CAISPTSTSSYEQYF.

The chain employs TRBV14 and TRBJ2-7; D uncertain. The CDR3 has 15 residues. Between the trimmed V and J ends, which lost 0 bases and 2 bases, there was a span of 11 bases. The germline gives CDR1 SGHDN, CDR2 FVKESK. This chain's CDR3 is CASSQEEALPYEQYF. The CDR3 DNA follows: TGTGCCAGCAGCCAAGAGGAAGCGCTCCCCTACGAGCAGTACTTC.

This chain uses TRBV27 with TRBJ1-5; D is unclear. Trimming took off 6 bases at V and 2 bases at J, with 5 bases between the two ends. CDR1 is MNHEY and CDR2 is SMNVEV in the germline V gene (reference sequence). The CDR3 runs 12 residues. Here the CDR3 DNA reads TGTGCCAGCAGCCAGGGCAATCAGCCCCAGCATTTT. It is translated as CASSQGNQPQHF.

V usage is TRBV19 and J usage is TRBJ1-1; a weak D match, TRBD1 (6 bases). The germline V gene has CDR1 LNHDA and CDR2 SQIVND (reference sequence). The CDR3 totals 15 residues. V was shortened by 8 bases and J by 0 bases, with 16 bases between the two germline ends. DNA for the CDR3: TGTGCCAGTGCTTCGGACAGAACTATGAACACTGAAGCTTTCTTT. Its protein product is CASASDRTMNTEAFF.

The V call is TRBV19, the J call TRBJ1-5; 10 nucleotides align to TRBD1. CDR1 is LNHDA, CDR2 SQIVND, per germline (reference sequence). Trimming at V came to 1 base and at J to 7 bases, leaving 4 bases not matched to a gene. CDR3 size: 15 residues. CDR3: CASSIVGQGGQPQHF. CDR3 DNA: TGTGCCAGTAGTATAGTTGGACAGGGGGGACAGCCCCAGCATTTT.

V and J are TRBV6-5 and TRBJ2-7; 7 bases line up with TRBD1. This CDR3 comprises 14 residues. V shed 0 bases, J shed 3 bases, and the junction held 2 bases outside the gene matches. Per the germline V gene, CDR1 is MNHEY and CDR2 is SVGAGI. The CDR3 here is CASSYSRQGYEQYF. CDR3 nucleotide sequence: TGTGCCAGCAGTTACTCGAGACAGGGCTACGAGCAGTACTTC.

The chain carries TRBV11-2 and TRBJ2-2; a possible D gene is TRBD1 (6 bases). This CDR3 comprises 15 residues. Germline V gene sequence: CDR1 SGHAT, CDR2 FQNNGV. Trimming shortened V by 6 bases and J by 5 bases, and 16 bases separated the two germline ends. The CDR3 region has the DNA TGTGCCAGCAGGGTTGTCGGGACAAATACCGGGGAGCTGTTTTTT. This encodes CASRVVGTNTGELFF.

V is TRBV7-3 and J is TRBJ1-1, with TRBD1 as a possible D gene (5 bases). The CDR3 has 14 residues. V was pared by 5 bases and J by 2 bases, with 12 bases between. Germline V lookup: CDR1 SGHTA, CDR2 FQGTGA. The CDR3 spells CASSRSGGNTEAFF. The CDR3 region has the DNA TGTGCCAGCAGCCGATCGGGGGGAAACACTGAAGCTTTCTTT.

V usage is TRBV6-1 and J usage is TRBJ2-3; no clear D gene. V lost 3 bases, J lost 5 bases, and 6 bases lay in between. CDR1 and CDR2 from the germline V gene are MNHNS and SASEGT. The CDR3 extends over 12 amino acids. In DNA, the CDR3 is TGTGCCAGCAGTGACACGGGAGATACGCAGTATTTT. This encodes CASSDTGDTQYF.

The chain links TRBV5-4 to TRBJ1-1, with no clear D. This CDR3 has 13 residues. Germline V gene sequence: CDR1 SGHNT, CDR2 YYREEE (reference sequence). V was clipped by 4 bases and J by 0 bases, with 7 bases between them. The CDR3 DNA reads TGTGCCAGCAGCCTAGACGTGAACACTGAAGCTTTCTTT. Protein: CASSLDVNTEAFF.

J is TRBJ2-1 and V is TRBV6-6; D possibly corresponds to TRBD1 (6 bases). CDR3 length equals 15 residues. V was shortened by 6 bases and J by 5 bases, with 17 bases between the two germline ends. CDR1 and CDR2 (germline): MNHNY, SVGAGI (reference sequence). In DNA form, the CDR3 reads TGTGCCAGCAGGGGGGACAAGTCACGCCACAATGAGCAGTTCTTC. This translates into CASRGDKSRHNEQFF.

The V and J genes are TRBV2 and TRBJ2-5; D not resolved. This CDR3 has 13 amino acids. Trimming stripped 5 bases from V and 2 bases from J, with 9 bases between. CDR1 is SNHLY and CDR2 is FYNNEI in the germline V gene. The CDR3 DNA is TGTGCCAGCAGTTTGAGCGAGCAAGAGACCCAGTACTTC. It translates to CASSLSEQETQYF.

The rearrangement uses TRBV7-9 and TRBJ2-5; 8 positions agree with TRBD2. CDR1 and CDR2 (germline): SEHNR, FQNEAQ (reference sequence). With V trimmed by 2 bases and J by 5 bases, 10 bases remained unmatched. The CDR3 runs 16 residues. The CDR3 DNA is TGTGCCAGCAGCTTAAGGTCCGGGGGGGCCGGGGAGACCCAGTACTTC. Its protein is CASSLRSGGAGETQYF.

The CDR3 here is CASSWGTTGQETQYF. The CDR3 bases are TGTGCCAGCAGCTGGGGAACCACGGGACAAGAGACCCAGTACTTC. The V and J genes are TRBV7-9 and TRBJ2-5; TRBD2 is a possible D gene (5 bases). Trimming took 4 bases from V and 2 from J, leaving 14 bases between them. This CDR3 has 15 amino acids. Germline V gene sequence: CDR1 SEHNR, CDR2 FQNEAQ (reference sequence).

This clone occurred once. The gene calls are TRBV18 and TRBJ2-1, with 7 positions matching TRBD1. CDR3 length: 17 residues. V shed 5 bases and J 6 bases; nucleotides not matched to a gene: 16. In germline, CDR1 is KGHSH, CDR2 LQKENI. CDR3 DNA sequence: TGTGCCAGCTCATCCACGAGGGGGCAGGGAATGATCAATGAGCAGTTCTTC. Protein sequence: CASSSTRGQGMINEQFF.

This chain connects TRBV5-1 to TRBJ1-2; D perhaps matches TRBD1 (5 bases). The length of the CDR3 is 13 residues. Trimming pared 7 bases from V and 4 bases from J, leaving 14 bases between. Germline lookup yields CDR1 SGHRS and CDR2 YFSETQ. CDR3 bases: TGCGCCAGCTCTTGGACAATCGGCTATGGCTACACCTTC. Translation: CASSWTIGYGYTF.

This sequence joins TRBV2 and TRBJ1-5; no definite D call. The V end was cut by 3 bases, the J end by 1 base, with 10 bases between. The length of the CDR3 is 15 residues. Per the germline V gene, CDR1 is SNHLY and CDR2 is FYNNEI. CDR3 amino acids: CASSDILPSNQPQHF. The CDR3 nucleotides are TGTGCCAGCAGTGATATCCTCCCCAGCAATCAGCCCCAGCATTTT. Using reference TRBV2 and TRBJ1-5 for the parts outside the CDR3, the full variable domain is EPEVTQTPSHQVTQMGQEVILRCVPISNHLYFYWYRQILGQKVEFLVSFYNNEISEKSEIFDDQFSVERPDGSNFTLKIRSTKLEDSAMYFCASSDILPSNQPQHFGDGTRLSIL.